The clone carrying this TCR beta chain was counted between two and nine times. Its cognate antigen is unknown. Within the library, unique molecular identifiers were attached to each individual cDNA molecule. One entry per CDR3 protein results from TCRdb running MiXCR on the RACE reads. The sample shows 350,000 or so distinct CDR3 sequences, 6% to 8.5% of them seen only once. The source of the sample is a study of human T cells and chemical hapten exposure. General study findings and limits: DPC sensitization did not alter TCRs above 1 in 1000 frequency.

CDR3 length: 11 residues. V was shortened by 5 bases and J by 4 bases, with 7 bases between the two germline ends. CDR1 and CDR2 from the germline V gene are DFQATT and SNEGSKA (reference sequence). Time point noted: patch test 1, 2 weeks after DPC sensitization. Treatment meaning: therapeutic diphenylcyclopropenone sensitization with weekly scalp DPC. Every patch test was put on after a blood sample was taken. The TCR originated in a woman aged 18 to 35 with alopecia areata. Some clones in this sample may be carry-over from other donors' samples. The chain recombines TRBV20-1 with TRBJ2-3; D not resolved. The specimen was whole blood, collected in connection with sensitization to the hapten diphenylcyclopropenone (DPC). CDR3: CSAPEADTQYF. The CDR3 DNA sequence: TGCAGTGCTCCTGAGGCAGATACGCAGTATTTT.